The clone carrying this T cell receptor beta chain was observed a handful of times. Its antigen remains unknown. The sample belongs to a study of cytomegalovirus exposure and HLA in healthy donors. The wider study: From HLA-typed donors, an early data release held some 80 million unique TCRs. Broader study findings: The availability of immune exposure information extended only to CMV serostatus. Later genetic work tied a missense DCLRE1C variant to beta-chain V and J trimming.

CDR1 SNHLY and CDR2 FYNNEI come from the germline V gene. This CDR3 comprises 17 residues. J lost 0 bases, V lost 8 bases, and 13 bases had no gene match. Vbeta (60) and Jbeta (13) primers were used in the PCR. The protocol was immunoSEQ multiplex PCR, while the TCRdb copy is restricted to in-frame clones and leaves out a portion. This sample has 160,000 or so clones, with more than 75% found just once. The receptor was derived from a man aged 18 to 29 in good health and CMV-seropositive. The material sequenced was PBMCs. The rearrangement links TRBV2 to TRBJ2-4; TRBD2 matches at 7 bases. DNA of the CDR3: TGTGCCAGCCTGCGCGGGGGAGAGACCTTAGCCAAAAACATTCAGTACTTC. Its translation is CASLRGGETLAKNIQYF. Full variable domain (outside the CDR3, taken from reference TRBV2 and TRBJ2-4): EPEVTQTPSHQVTQMGQEVILRCVPISNHLYFYWYRQILGQKVEFLVSFYNNEISEKSEIFDDQFSVERPDGSNFTLKIRSTKLEDSAMYFCASLRGGETLAKNIQYFGAGTRLSVL.